This TCR beta chain was recorded in a study of shared clonotypes between healthy human individuals. Germline CDR1 is SGHNT and CDR2 is YENEEA. The CDR3 has 15 amino acids. V gave up 5 bases and J gave up 3 bases; unmatched junction bases: 5. Sequenced by immunoSEQ multiplex PCR; TCRdb stores in-frame clones only, minus some. The sample yields roughly 520,000 clones, 95% to 96% seen once. Notes on the study in general: Shared clonotypes: about 5% naive CD4, around 4% naive CD8, 2% to 2.5% memory CD4, about 0.4% memory CD8. Generation probabilities of non-shared clonotypes were lower (relative to those shared by all four donors).

As concerns this clone: Its antigen is still unknown.

The rearrangement joins TRBV11-3 to TRBJ1-1; 11 bases line up with TRBD1. Material: naive CD4+ T cells sorted from blood. Subset of the sample: CD45RA+ positively selected. This receptor was taken from a woman in her thirties in good health. CDR3 nucleotide sequence: TGTGCCAGCAGCACCGGACAGGGGGCGGACACTGAAGCTTTCTTT. It specifies CASSTGQGADTEAFF.